A selection of T cell receptor beta chains follows, all from one sample in a study of cytomegalovirus exposure and HLA in healthy donors. Using immunoSEQ multiplex PCR, the repertoire was profiled, and TCRdb retains in-frame clones only, with some absent. The sample lists roughly 200,000 clones, approximately 12% occurring once. The sequenced material came from PBMCs. Receptors originate from a man aged 50 or older in good health and CMV-seropositive. CDR3s include the opening cysteine and the closing phenylalanine or tryptophan. The D gene is left open where the match is weak. The size field is filled for only some rows; it gives once, few, many or a size class.

15	TRBD1	NA	TRBV7-2	TRBJ1-6	TGTGCCAGCAGCAAGGGACAGTCCTATAATTCACCCCTCCACTTT	CASSKGQSYNSPLHF
15	TRBD1	few	TRBV5-3	TRBJ2-7	TGTGCCAGAAGCTTTGGCGGGGACAGGGGTTACGAGCAGTACTTC	CARSFGGDRGYEQYF
15	NA	few	TRBV4-3	TRBJ1-5	TGCGCCAGCAGCCAAGATGGGGGGGCCCATCAGCCCCAGCATTTT	CASSQDGGAHQPQHF
13	TRBD2	NA	TRBV5-6	TRBJ2-7	TGTGCCAGCAGCCGTGGGGGGGGCTACGAGCAGTACTTC	CASSRGGGYEQYF
18	TRBD2	NA	TRBV2	TRBJ2-2	TGTGCCAGCAAAATAGGACTAGCGGGGGGAGTTAACACCGGGGAGCTGTTTTTT	CASKIGLAGGVNTGELFF
14	NA	few	TRBV4-1	TRBJ1-2	TGCGCCAGCAGCCAGATCGGGACTTCGAATGGCTACACCTTC	CASSQIGTSNGYTF
14	TRBD1	NA	TRBV5-1	TRBJ2-7	TGCGCCAGCAGCCTACAGGGGGCGATCAACGAGCAGTACTTC	CASSLQGAINEQYF
14	NA	few	TRBV6-5	TRBJ1-2	TGTGCCAGCAGTTACTCGTCGGGGAACTATGGCTACACCTTC	CASSYSSGNYGYTF
15	TRBD1	NA	TRBV7-2	TRBJ2-5	TGTGCCAGCAGTTCGATCGGGACAGGAGAAGAGACCCAGTACTTC	CASSSIGTGEETQYF
13	TRBD2	NA	TRBV7-6	TRBJ2-5	TGTGCCAGCAGCTTGGAGGGCGGGGGGATCCGGTACTTC	CASSLEGGGIRYF
13	NA	few	TRBV18	TRBJ2-5	TGTGCCAGCTCCCCCGGACAGCAAGAGACCCAGTACTTC	CASSPGQQETQYF
17	TRBD1	NA	TRBV11-3	TRBJ1-6	TGTGCCAGCAGCAAAAGGGCGACGGGACAGGGAAATTCACCCCTCCACTTT	CASSKRATGQGNSPLHF
17	NA	few	TRBV4-3	TRBJ1-3	TGCGCCAGCAGCCAAGATGGCTCGGGGGGCCTTGGAAACACCATATATTTT	CASSQDGSGGLGNTIYF
13	NA	few	TRBV19	TRBJ2-7	TGTGCCAGTAGTATTACGGGCTCCTACGAGCAGTACTTC	CASSITGSYEQYF
14	TRBD1	NA	TRBV29-1	TRBJ1-2	TGCAGCGTCTCAGGGGGGACAGGGGACTATGGCTACACCTTC	CSVSGGTGDYGYTF
15	NA	NA	TRBV11-3	TRBJ1-6	TGTGCCAGCAGCTTATTGGGCAGGGAAAATTCACCCCTCCACTTT	CASSLLGRENSPLHF
17	TRBD1	few	TRBV5-4	TRBJ2-5	TGTGCCAGCAGCCCGGGACAGGGTTTATCGGGCGGAGAGACCCAGTACTTC	CASSPGQGLSGGETQYF
13	NA	NA	TRBV6-1	TRBJ1-1	TGTGCCAGCAGTGATCAGGGATACACTGAAGCTTTCTTT	CASSDQGYTEAFF
13	NA	few	TRBV5-5	TRBJ2-1	TGTGCCAGCAGCTTGGGACACACCAATGAGCAGTTCTTC	CASSLGHTNEQFF
15	NA	few	TRBV6-5	TRBJ1-1	TGTGCCAGCAGGGATGCCTCTCAGGCGAACACTGAAGCTTTCTTT	CASRDASQANTEAFF
12	NA	NA	TRBV14	TRBJ1-3	TGTGCCAGCAGCTCCCAGGGAAACACCATATATTTT	CASSSQGNTIYF
15	NA	NA	TRBV9	TRBJ2-7	TGTGCCAGCAGCTCCCGGACAGGGAGGGGCTACGAGCAGTACTTC	CASSSRTGRGYEQYF
15	TRBD1	NA	TRBV29-1	TRBJ1-1	TGCAGCGTCTACCGGGACAGGGTTTCGACCACTGAAGCTTTCTTT	CSVYRDRVSTTEAFF
15	NA	few	TRBV4-2	TRBJ1-2	TGTGCCAGCAGCCTTGGGCGGGGGACACCCTATGGCTACACCTTC	CASSLGRGTPYGYTF
15	NA	few	TRBV6-6	TRBJ1-2	TGTGCCAGCAGTTACTCGTCCTTAGCTAACTATGGCTACACCTTC	CASSYSSLANYGYTF
12	NA	few	TRBV6-6	TRBJ2-7	TGTGCCACCCACAGGGATCTTGGCGAGCAGTACTTC	CATHRDLGEQYF
14	NA	few	TRBV18	TRBJ2-4	TGTGCCAGCTCACCCTGGGCAGGGGAGAACATTCAGTACTTC	CASSPWAGENIQYF
16	TRBD2	NA	TRBV7-2	TRBJ2-3	TGTGCCAGCAGCTTCTCTAGCGGGGGGGTGACAGATACGCAGTATTTT	CASSFSSGGVTDTQYF
14	TRBD1	few	TRBV7-2	TRBJ1-6	TGTGCCGAGTGGTCAGGGGGGTATAATTCACCCCTCCACTTT	CAEWSGGYNSPLHF
17	TRBD2	NA	TRBV9	TRBJ2-2	TGTGCCAGCAGCGCCTCGACTAGCGGGGGGAACACCGGGGAGCTGTTTTTT	CASSASTSGGNTGELFF
15	NA	NA	TRBV7-2	TRBJ2-5	TGTGCCAGCAGCCCCCCAGGGTTAAAGGGAGAGACCCAGTACTTC	CASSPPGLKGETQYF
17	TRBD2	few	TRBV7-9	TRBJ2-2	TGTGCCAGCAGCTTGGGTCTAGCGGGGGTGAACACCGGGGAGCTGTTTTTT	CASSLGLAGVNTGELFF
10	NA	NA	TRBV6-4	TRBJ1-6	TGTGCCAGCAGCCGCAGGGGTCTCCACTTT	CASSRRGLHF
16	NA	NA	TRBV7-2	TRBJ2-5	TGTGCCAGCAGTTTAGGAACCCACGGGGGAGGAGAGACCCAGTACTTC	CASSLGTHGGGETQYF
13	NA	NA	TRBV15	TRBJ1-5	TGTGCCACCAGCAGAGATGAAGGGGAACCCCAGCATTTT	CATSRDEGEPQHF
13	NA	NA	TRBV10-3	TRBJ1-1	TGTGCCATCAGCGAACTGGAGGGGACTGAAGCTTTCTTT	CAISELEGTEAFF
15	TRBD1	NA	TRBV28	TRBJ1-2	TGTGCCAGCAGTTCCGGGACAGGGGCGGAATATGGCTACACCTTC	CASSSGTGAEYGYTF
15	TRBD2	few	TRBV14	TRBJ2-7	TGTGCCAGCAGTCGGACTAGCGGGGCGGTCGGCGAGCAGTACTTC	CASSRTSGAVGEQYF
17	NA	NA	TRBV14	TRBJ1-3	TGTGCCAGCAGCCAAGTCGCATCAGTGATCTCTGGAAACACCATATATTTT	CASSQVASVISGNTIYF
13	TRBD1	few	TRBV5-1	TRBJ1-2	TGCGCCAGCAGCGCGGGACAGCTCGCGGGCTACACCTTC	CASSAGQLAGYTF